The 4 T cell receptor beta chains reported below all come from one sample, sequenced in a study of HIV-infected patients and healthy controls. Whole blood was used without fractionation, so all unsorted peripheral T cells were included. cDNA was made from approximately 500 ng RNA using alpha and beta constant primers. Separate chain-specific third strand synthesis with multiplexing indices produced the alpha and beta libraries. TCRdb analysed the 5' RACE reads with MiXCR anew, one entry per CDR3 protein. This table holds about 10,000 distinct CDR3 sequences, 5.8% found once. The material sequenced was blood. Receptor source: an adult in good health.

This clonotype is medium-sized by share. The J gene is TRBJ2-5, the V gene TRBV6-4; the D gene is possibly TRBD1 (5 bases). CDR3 size: 14 residues. Germline loops: CDR1 MRHNA, CDR2 SNTAGT. The V gene lost 4 bases and the J gene lost 3 bases, with 12 bases spanning the gap. CDR3 in DNA: TGTGCCAGCAGTGGTAGACAGAAAAAAGAGACCCAGTACTTC. This codes for CASSGRQKKETQYF.

By sample fraction, this clonotype is medium-sized. V usage is TRBV2 and J usage is TRBJ2-1; 7 bases match TRBD2. The CDR3 runs 14 residues. Germline V CDR1 and CDR2: SNHLY, FYNNEI. The trim removed 8 bases at V and 4 bases at J, leaving 8 bases unmatched. For the CDR3, the DNA is TGTGCCAGCCGAGCGGAGCGGGATTACAATGAGCAGTTCTTC. This encodes CASRAERDYNEQFF. Using reference TRBV2 and TRBJ2-1 for the parts outside the CDR3, the full variable domain is EPEVTQTPSHQVTQMGQEVILRCVPISNHLYFYWYRQILGQKVEFLVSFYNNEISEKSEIFDDQFSVERPDGSNFTLKIRSTKLEDSAMYFCASRAERDYNEQFFGPGTRLTVL.

This clonotype was detected ten times or more. The rearrangement joins TRBV5-1 to TRBJ2-3, with D uncertain. The CDR3 is 15 residues long. The V end was cut by 0 bases, the J end by 2 bases, with 10 bases between. CDR1 SGHRS and CDR2 YFSETQ come from the germline V gene. The chain's CDR3 is CASSLEQTPTDTQYF. CDR3 nucleotides: TGCGCCAGCAGCTTGGAACAGACACCCACAGATACGCAGTATTTT.

This clonotype was detected many times. This chain uses TRBV15 with TRBJ2-1, with D perhaps TRBD1 or TRBD2 (6 bases each). CDR3 length: 15 residues. CDR1 LNHNV and CDR2 YYDKDF come from the germline V gene (reference sequence). Trimming stripped 0 bases from V and 7 bases from J, with 13 bases between. CDR3 sequence (DNA): TGTGCCACCAGCAGAGATAGTATAGGGGGGAATGAGCAGTTCTTC. Its translation: CATSRDSIGGNEQFF.